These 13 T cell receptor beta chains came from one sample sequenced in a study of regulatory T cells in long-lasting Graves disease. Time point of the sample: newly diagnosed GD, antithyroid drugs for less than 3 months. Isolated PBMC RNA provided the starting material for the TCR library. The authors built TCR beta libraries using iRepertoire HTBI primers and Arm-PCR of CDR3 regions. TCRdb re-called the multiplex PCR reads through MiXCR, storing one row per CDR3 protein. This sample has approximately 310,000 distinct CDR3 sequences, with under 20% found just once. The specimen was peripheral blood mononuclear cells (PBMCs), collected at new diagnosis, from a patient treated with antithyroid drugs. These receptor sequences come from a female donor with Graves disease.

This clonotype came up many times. The CDR3 nucleotides are TGTGCCAGCAGTGTATCCAGGGGTCTGGACTATGGCTACACCTTC. Translation gives CASSVSRGLDYGYTF. The V and J genes are TRBV28 and TRBJ1-2; tentative D call: TRBD1 (6 bases). Trimming removed 5 bases from V and 3 bases from J, with 16 bases in between. Germline CDR1 reads MDHEN; CDR2 reads SYDVKM. The CDR3 runs to 15 residues.

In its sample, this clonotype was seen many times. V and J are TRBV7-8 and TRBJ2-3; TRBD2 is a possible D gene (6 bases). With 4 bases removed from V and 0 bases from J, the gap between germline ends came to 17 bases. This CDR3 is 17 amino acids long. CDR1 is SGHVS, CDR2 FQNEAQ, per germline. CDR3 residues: CASSSWNLAPSTDTQYF. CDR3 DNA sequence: TGTGCCAGCAGCTCATGGAACCTAGCGCCTAGCACAGATACGCAGTATTTT.

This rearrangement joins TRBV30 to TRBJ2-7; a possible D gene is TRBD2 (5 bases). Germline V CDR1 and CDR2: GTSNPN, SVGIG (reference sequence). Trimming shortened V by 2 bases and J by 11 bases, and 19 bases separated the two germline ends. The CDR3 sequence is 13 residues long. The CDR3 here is CAWSTSMGREEYF. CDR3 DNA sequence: TGTGCCTGGAGTACGAGTATGGGGAGAGAGGAGTACTTC.

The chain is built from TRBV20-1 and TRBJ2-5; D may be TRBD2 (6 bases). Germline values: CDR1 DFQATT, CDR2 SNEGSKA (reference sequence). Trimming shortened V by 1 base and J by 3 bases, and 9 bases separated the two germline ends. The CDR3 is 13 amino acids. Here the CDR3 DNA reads TGCAGTGCTAGAGGGACTAATGAAGAGACCCAGTACTTC. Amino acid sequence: CSARGTNEETQYF.

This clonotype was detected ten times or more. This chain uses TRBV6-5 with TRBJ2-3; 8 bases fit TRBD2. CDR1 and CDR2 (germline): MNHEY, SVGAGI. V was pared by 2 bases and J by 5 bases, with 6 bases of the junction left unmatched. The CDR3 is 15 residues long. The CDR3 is CASSYLSTSEDTQYF. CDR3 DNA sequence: TGTGCCAGCAGTTACCTTTCGACTAGCGAAGATACGCAGTATTTT.

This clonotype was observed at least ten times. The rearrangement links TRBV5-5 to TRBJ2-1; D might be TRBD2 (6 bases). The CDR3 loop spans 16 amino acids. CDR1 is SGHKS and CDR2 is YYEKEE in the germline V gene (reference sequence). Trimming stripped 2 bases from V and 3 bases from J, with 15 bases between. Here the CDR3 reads CASSFPGGGSYNEQFF. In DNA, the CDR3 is TGTGCCAGCAGCTTTCCCGGGGGTGGGAGCTACAATGAGCAGTTCTTC.

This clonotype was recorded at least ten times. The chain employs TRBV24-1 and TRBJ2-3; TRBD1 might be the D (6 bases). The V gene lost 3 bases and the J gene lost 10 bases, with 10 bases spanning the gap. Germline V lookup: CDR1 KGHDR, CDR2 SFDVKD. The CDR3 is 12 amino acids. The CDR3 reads CATSDLGQPQYF. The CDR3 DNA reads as TGTGCCACCAGTGATCTAGGACAGCCGCAGTATTTT.

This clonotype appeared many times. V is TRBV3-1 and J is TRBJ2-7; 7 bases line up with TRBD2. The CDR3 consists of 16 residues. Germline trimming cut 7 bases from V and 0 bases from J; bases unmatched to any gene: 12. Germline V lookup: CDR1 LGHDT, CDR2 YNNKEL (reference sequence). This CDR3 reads CASTPGGGVGSYEQYF. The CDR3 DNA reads TGTGCCAGCACCCCGGGGGGAGGCGTGGGCTCCTACGAGCAGTACTTC.

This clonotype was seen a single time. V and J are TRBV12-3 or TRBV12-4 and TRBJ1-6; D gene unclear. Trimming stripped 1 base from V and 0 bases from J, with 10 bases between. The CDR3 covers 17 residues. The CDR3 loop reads CASSLGVGSSYNSPLHF. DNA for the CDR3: TGTGCCAGCAGTTTAGGGGTGGGGAGCTCCTATAATTCACCCCTCCACTTT.

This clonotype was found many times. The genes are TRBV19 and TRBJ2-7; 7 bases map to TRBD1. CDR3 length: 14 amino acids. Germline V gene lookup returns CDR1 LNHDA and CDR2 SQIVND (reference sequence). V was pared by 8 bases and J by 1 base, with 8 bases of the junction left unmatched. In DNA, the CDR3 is TGTGCCAGTTCTCCCTCGGGACAGTCCTACGAGCAGTACTTC. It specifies CASSPSGQSYEQYF.

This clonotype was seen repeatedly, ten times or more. The CDR3 bases are TGTGCCAGCAGCCAAGATGTCCACCCTGGGAATGAGCAGTTCTTC. Encoded protein: CASSQDVHPGNEQFF. The J gene is TRBJ2-1, the V gene TRBV3-1; D is unresolved. CDR1 is LGHDT and CDR2 is YNNKEL in the germline V gene (reference sequence). There are 15 residues in the CDR3. The V end was cut by 0 bases, the J end by 7 bases, with 13 bases between.

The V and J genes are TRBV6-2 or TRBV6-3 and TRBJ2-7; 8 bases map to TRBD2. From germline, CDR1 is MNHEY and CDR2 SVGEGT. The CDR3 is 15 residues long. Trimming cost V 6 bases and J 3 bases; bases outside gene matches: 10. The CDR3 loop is CASSHPGTSHYEQYF. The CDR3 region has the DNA TGTGCCAGCAGCCACCCCGGGACTAGTCACTACGAGCAGTACTTC.

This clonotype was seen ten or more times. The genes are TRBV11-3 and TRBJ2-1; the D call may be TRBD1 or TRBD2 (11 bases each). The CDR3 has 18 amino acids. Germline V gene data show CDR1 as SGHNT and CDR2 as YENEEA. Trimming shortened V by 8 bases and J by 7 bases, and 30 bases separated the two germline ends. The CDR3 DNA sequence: TGTGCCAGCCGTCGGACAGGGGGCACTAGCGGGAGTATGAATGAGCAGTTCTTC. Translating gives CASRRTGGTSGSMNEQFF.